A single sample is the source of the 32 T cell receptor beta chains below, sequenced in a study of shared clonotypes between healthy human individuals. Data came from immunoSEQ multiplex PCR; TCRdb stores just in-frame clones and leaves some out. The profile shows 2,500,000 or so clones, roughly 93% of them singletons. The sample was naive CD4+ T cells from PBMCs. Sample subset: CD45RA+ positively selected. The receptors shown here come from a man aged 18-30 years in good health. Some clones in this sample may be carry-over from other donors' samples.

The V and J genes are TRBV4-2 and TRBJ2-7; 9 bases are shared with TRBD1. The ends lost 3 bases at V and 2 bases at J; junction bases unmatched: 8. The CDR3 runs 16 residues. Germline V gene sequence: CDR1 LGHNA, CDR2 YNFKEQ. The DNA of the CDR3 is TGTGCCAGCAGCCACAAAACAGGGACAGGGACCTACGAGCAGTACTTC. Protein: CASSHKTGTGTYEQYF.

J is TRBJ2-7 and V is TRBV25-1; D remains unclear. The CDR3 sequence is 16 residues long. Between the trimmed V and J ends, which lost 4 bases and 0 bases, there was a span of 16 bases. From germline, CDR1 is MGHDK and CDR2 SYGVNS. The CDR3 nucleotides read TGTGCCAGCAGTGTAAACCCGAGTGAGGCCTCCTACGAGCAGTACTTC. This codes for CASSVNPSEASYEQYF.

This sequence joins TRBV28 and TRBJ2-3; 12 bases fit TRBD2. V dropped 2 bases and J dropped 4; count of bases not matched to a gene: 4. This CDR3 comprises 16 residues. Germline CDR1 is MDHEN and CDR2 is SYDVKM. The DNA of the CDR3 is TGTGCCAGCAGTTTACGACTAGCGGGAGAATCAGATACGCAGTATTTT. As protein: CASSLRLAGESDTQYF.

This clone came up once. CDR3: CASSRGQGAMNAFF. The CDR3 bases are TGTGCCAGCAGCCGGGGACAGGGGGCGATGAATGCTTTCTTT. The chain employs TRBV7-9 and TRBJ1-1, with TRBD1 matching over 12 bases. V gave up 5 bases and J gave up 11 bases; unmatched junction bases: 9. The germline V gene encodes CDR1 SEHNR and CDR2 FQNEAQ (reference sequence). The CDR3 length is 14 residues.

The chain is built from TRBV23-1 and TRBJ1-5; 12 bases line up with TRBD1. TRBV23-1 is sorted into the ORF group, with uncertain function. CDR3 length equals 17 residues. Germline trimming cut 2 bases from V and 7 bases from J; bases unmatched to any gene: 9. The CDR3 DNA sequence: TGCGCCAGCAGTCAAAACTCGGGACAGGGGGCAAGGCAGCCCCAGCATTTT. This sequence encodes CASSQNSGQGARQPQHF.

This clone has a handful of counts. The V call is TRBV5-4, the J call TRBJ1-5, with D perhaps matching TRBD1 (5 bases). CDR1 and CDR2 (germline): SGHNT, YYREEE (reference sequence). CDR3 size: 14 residues. V was cut by 0 bases and J by 3 bases, with 7 bases left in between. The CDR3, as DNA: TGTGCCAGCAGCTTGGGAGGGGACAATCAGCCCCAGCATTTT. This translates into CASSLGGDNQPQHF.

This clone was observed a single time. The CDR3 loop reads CASSQQGATNEKLFF. The CDR3 DNA is TGTGCCAGCAGTCAACAGGGCGCAACTAATGAAAAACTGTTTTTT. The J gene is TRBJ1-4, the V gene TRBV28; perhaps TRBD1 as D (6 bases). This CDR3 spans 15 amino acids. Trimming cost V 5 bases and J 0 bases, with 10 bases left between them. CDR1 and CDR2 from the germline V gene are MDHEN and SYDVKM.

CDR3 nucleotides: TGTGCCAGCAGTGAACTTGGCAGGACTAGCGGGAGGGATGAGCAGTTCTTC. Encoded protein: CASSELGRTSGRDEQFF. This chain uses TRBV6-1 with TRBJ2-1, with 15 bases lining up with TRBD2. V shed 2 bases and J 8 bases; nucleotides not matched to a gene: 7. The CDR3 contains 17 residues. From germline, CDR1 is MNHNS and CDR2 SASEGT.

With respect to this clone: The same CDR3 arises from other DNA sequences in this sample as well. V usage is TRBV9 and J usage is TRBJ1-5; D is perhaps TRBD1 (6 bases). V lost 3 bases, J lost 0 bases, and 7 bases lay in between. CDR1 and CDR2 from the germline V gene are SGDLS and YYNGEE. The CDR3 has 14 residues. CDR3 in amino acids: CASSADSSNQPQHF. The DNA for the CDR3 is TGTGCCAGCAGCGCGGACAGTAGCAATCAGCCCCAGCATTTT.

The genes are TRBV29-1 and TRBJ2-1; 7 bases line up with TRBD2. The germline V gene encodes CDR1 SQVTM and CDR2 ANQGSEA. J gave up 12 bases and V 5 bases, and 10 bases lay outside the gene matches. The CDR3 totals 12 residues. CDR3 nucleotide sequence: TGCAGCGTTACGGGGGGAGGAGATGGGCAGTTCTTC. Protein product: CSVTGGGDGQFF.

CDR3 in amino acids: CASSVSWQYNQPQHF. CDR3 nucleotide sequence: TGTGCCAGCAGCGTATCTTGGCAGTACAATCAGCCCCAGCATTTT. This sequence joins TRBV9 and TRBJ1-5; no clear D. The CDR3 has 15 residues. Germline loops: CDR1 SGDLS, CDR2 YYNGEE. The ends were cut back, 1 base at V and 3 bases at J, with 11 bases in the middle.

This chain uses TRBV5-1 with TRBJ2-7, with 11 nucleotides matching TRBD2. V dropped 0 bases and J dropped 2; count of bases not matched to a gene: 4. The length of the CDR3 is 16 residues. CDR1 SGHRS and CDR2 YFSETQ come from the germline V gene. The CDR3 protein is CASSLGLAGNPYEQYF. The CDR3 DNA reads as TGCGCCAGCAGCTTGGGACTAGCGGGAAACCCCTACGAGCAGTACTTC.

The chain couples TRBV11-3 to TRBJ2-5; 8 bases line up with TRBD2. The germline V gene encodes CDR1 SGHNT and CDR2 YENEEA. The V and J ends lost 5 bases and 2 bases, in that order; junction bases with no gene match: 1. The CDR3 length is 13 residues. This CDR3 is CASSQRGQETQYF. CDR3 in DNA: TGTGCCAGCAGCCAGCGGGGGCAAGAGACCCAGTACTTC.

The chain combines TRBV23-1 with TRBJ2-3, with TRBD1 as a possible D gene (5 bases). TRBV23-1 is flagged as an ORF with uncertain function. The CDR3 sequence is 15 residues long. The V end lost 7 bases, the J end lost 1 base, and 15 bases lay between the germline ends. The CDR3 nucleotides read TGCGCCAGCACTATCTTGGACATACGCACAGATACGCAGTATTTT. Translating gives CASTILDIRTDTQYF.

The rearrangement links TRBV28 to TRBJ2-7; tentative D call: TRBD2 (6 bases). V shed 7 bases and J shed 6 bases, with 22 bases lying between them. CDR1 is MDHEN, CDR2 SYDVKM, per germline. This CDR3 is 15 amino acids long. For the CDR3, the DNA is TGTGCCAGCACCCCCTCTTGGATGGGGGGACTCGAGCAGTACTTC. Translated: CASTPSWMGGLEQYF.

This clone showed up just once. The gene calls are TRBV5-4 and TRBJ2-1, with TRBD2 as a possible D gene (5 bases). Germline CDR1 and CDR2: SGHNT and YYREEE (reference sequence). This CDR3 is built from 18 residues. The V gene lost 8 bases and the J gene lost 13 bases, with 37 bases spanning the gap. CDR3: CAREPGNNTSRGGWVQFF. CDR3 sequence (DNA): TGTGCCAGGGAACCCGGGAACAACACGAGCAGAGGTGGTTGGGTTCAGTTCTTC.

V and J are TRBV30 and TRBJ1-2; TRBD1 aligns across 9 bases. The CDR3 is made up of 13 amino acids. Germline trimming cut 4 bases from V and 8 bases from J; bases unmatched to any gene: 8. Germline CDR1 GTSNPN, CDR2 SVGIG (reference sequence). This CDR3 is CAWNEGQGGGYTF. CDR3 DNA sequence: TGTGCCTGGAACGAGGGACAGGGCGGGGGCTACACCTTC.

The chain links TRBV5-1 to TRBJ2-3; perhaps TRBD1 as D (6 bases). The ends were cut back, 6 bases at V and 2 bases at J, with 16 bases in the middle. This CDR3 is 15 amino acids long. Germline-derived CDR1 and CDR2 are SGHRS and YFSETQ. CDR3 nucleotide sequence: TGCGCCAGCAACTGGACAGATATTAACACAGATACGCAGTATTTT. It is translated as CASNWTDINTDTQYF.

The V call is TRBV10-3, the J call TRBJ1-1; D might be TRBD1 (5 bases). Germline-derived CDR1 and CDR2 are ENHRY and SYGVKD. This CDR3 contains 13 residues. Trimming removed 10 bases at V and 0 bases at J, with 12 bases between. CDR3 sequence reads: CATRLGVNTEAFF. CDR3 DNA: TGTGCCACTCGCCTGGGGGTGAACACTGAAGCTTTCTTT.

This clone was observed a handful of times. At the DNA level, this CDR3 is encoded by other sequences in the same sample as well. V is TRBV28 and J is TRBJ2-3, with no clear D. Germline CDR1 is MDHEN and CDR2 is SYDVKM. The CDR3 extends over 11 amino acids. Trimming took off 4 bases at V and 6 bases at J, with 5 bases between the two ends. Written as DNA, the CDR3 is TGTGCCAGCAGTTCCAGGGATACGCAGTATTTT. Its translation: CASSSRDTQYF.

V gene TRBV7-8 combines with J gene TRBJ1-5; maybe TRBD1 (6 bases). The CDR3 has 14 residues. V lost 3 bases and J lost 6, with 12 bases in between. Germline V gene lookup returns CDR1 SGHVS and CDR2 FQNEAQ. CDR3 residues: CASSFSGGGQPQHF. The CDR3 DNA reads as TGTGCCAGCAGCTTTTCCGGAGGGGGTCAGCCCCAGCATTTT.

The gene calls are TRBV11-3 and TRBJ2-5; D gene ambiguous. Germline V lookup: CDR1 SGHNT, CDR2 YENEEA. This CDR3 region has 13 residues. V gave up 5 bases and J gave up 1 base, with 8 bases separating them. The CDR3 DNA follows: TGTGCCAGCAGCACCAGGCCCCAAGAGACCCAGTACTTC. As protein: CASSTRPQETQYF.

The chain uses TRBV28 and TRBJ2-2, with TRBD2 matching over 9 bases. V was clipped by 4 bases and J by 4 bases; unmatched bases: 1. CDR1 and CDR2 from the germline V gene are MDHEN and SYDVKM. CDR3 length: 14 amino acids. DNA for the CDR3: TGTGCCAGCAGTTCTAGCGGGGCCACCGGGGAGCTGTTTTTT. Amino acids: CASSSSGATGELFF.

The CDR3 region is CASSLYIAGQPGGKYF. In DNA, the CDR3 is TGTGCCAGCAGCTTGTATATTGCCGGACAACCTGGAGGAAAGTACTTC. The rearrangement uses TRBV5-4 and TRBJ2-7; D may match TRBD1 or TRBD2 (5 bases each). V was shortened by 1 base and J by 11 bases, with 25 bases between the two germline ends. The CDR3 is 16 residues long. Looked up from germline, CDR1 is SGHNT and CDR2 is YYREEE (reference sequence).

V usage is TRBV4-2 and J usage is TRBJ2-5; D is ambiguous. This CDR3 comprises 16 residues. In germline, CDR1 is LGHNA, CDR2 YNFKEQ. Trimming left V 4 bases short and J 5 bases short, with 20 bases between. The CDR3 coding sequence is TGTGCCAGCAGCCTCCGCAAATCTGATATAACGGAGACCCAGTACTTC. Translation gives CASSLRKSDITETQYF.

About this clone: Additional DNA sequences in this sample encode the identical CDR3. The chain is built from TRBV5-1 and TRBJ2-7; the match to TRBD1 covers 10 bases. Germline-derived CDR1 and CDR2 are SGHRS and YFSETQ. J lost 0 bases, V lost 5 bases, and 2 bases had no gene match. CDR3 length: 14 residues. The CDR3 loop reads CASRGQGSSYEQYF. The DNA for the CDR3 is TGCGCCAGCAGGGGACAGGGGAGCTCCTACGAGCAGTACTTC.

CDR3 protein: CASSSGQTNEKLFF. Here the CDR3 DNA reads TGTGCCAGTAGTTCGGGGCAGACTAATGAAAAACTGTTTTTT. The rearrangement uses TRBV19 and TRBJ1-4; D possibly corresponds to TRBD1 (5 bases). The V end was cut by 5 bases, the J end by 2 bases, with 9 bases between. Germline V gene lookup returns CDR1 LNHDA and CDR2 SQIVND (reference sequence). The CDR3 spans 14 residues.

This rearrangement joins TRBV5-1 to TRBJ1-1, with 10 bases aligning to TRBD1. Germline-derived CDR1 and CDR2 are SGHRS and YFSETQ. CDR3 size: 16 residues. Unmatched junction bases numbered 9, after V lost 3 bases and J lost 4 bases. The CDR3: CASSSWDRGGGTEAFF. CDR3 nucleotides: TGCGCCAGCAGCTCGTGGGACAGGGGCGGTGGCACTGAAGCTTTCTTT.

The chain joins TRBV28 to TRBJ2-7; D not resolved. CDR3 length: 14 residues. Trimming removed 5 bases from V and 4 bases from J, with 15 bases in between. Germline CDR1 and CDR2: MDHEN and SYDVKM. CDR3 region: CASSPLVGPYEQYF. The CDR3 DNA reads TGTGCCAGCAGTCCTCTGGTCGGGCCTTACGAGCAGTACTTC.

A word on this clone: This sample includes further DNA sequences coding for the same CDR3. This chain links TRBV5-6 with TRBJ2-7; the D gene is possibly TRBD1 (5 bases). This CDR3 spans 14 amino acids. Germline loops: CDR1 SGHDT, CDR2 YYEEEE. Trimming took 2 bases from V and 0 from J, leaving 9 bases between them. The CDR3 nucleotides read TGTGCCAGCAGCTTCCCAGGGTCCTCCTACGAGCAGTACTTC. Protein product: CASSFPGSSYEQYF.

This chain links TRBV5-1 with TRBJ2-3; 8 bases are a match to TRBD2. The CDR3 runs to 14 residues. The V segment lost 0 bases and the J segment 5 bases; nucleotides outside the gene matches: 2. Germline CDR1 SGHRS, CDR2 YFSETQ. The CDR3 DNA sequence: TGCGCCAGCAGCTTGGTAGCGGGACAAGATACGCAGTATTTT. It yields the protein CASSLVAGQDTQYF.

The chain recombines TRBV4-2 with TRBJ2-7; D possibly corresponds to TRBD2 (5 bases). V dropped 3 bases and J dropped 2 bases, with 17 bases sitting between them. CDR1 is LGHNA and CDR2 is YNFKEQ in the germline V gene. This CDR3 is built from 16 residues. CDR3 amino acids: CASSHLGEGLTYEQYF. DNA of the CDR3: TGTGCCAGCAGCCACCTAGGAGAGGGCCTGACCTACGAGCAGTACTTC.